This T cell receptor beta chain was captured by sequencing in a study of T cell responses to AZD1222 COVID-19 vaccine. Only in-frame clones appear in the TCRdb table, and some are missing; sequencing was by immunoSEQ multiplex PCR. The table shows more than 95,000 clones, with roughly 93% occurring only once. The CDR3 sequence is 13 residues long. The ends were cut back, 1 base at V and 3 bases at J, with 3 bases in the middle. Germline CDR1 reads SGHTA; CDR2 reads FQGTGA. Study findings and constraints: Vaccination with two AZD1222 doses was followed by a rise in Spike-specific TCR breadth and depth. Donors were largely white British and mainly female; clonal diversity was possibly underestimated.

On this clone: Its antigen is undetermined.

This chain joins TRBV7-3 and TRBJ2-2; D uncertain. The TCR comes from an adult in good health. This material consisted of peripheral blood, taken on day 0 of AZD1222 vaccination. CDR3 residues: CASSLSHTGELFF. CDR3 DNA sequence: TGTGCCAGCAGCTTAAGTCACACCGGGGAGCTGTTTTTT.